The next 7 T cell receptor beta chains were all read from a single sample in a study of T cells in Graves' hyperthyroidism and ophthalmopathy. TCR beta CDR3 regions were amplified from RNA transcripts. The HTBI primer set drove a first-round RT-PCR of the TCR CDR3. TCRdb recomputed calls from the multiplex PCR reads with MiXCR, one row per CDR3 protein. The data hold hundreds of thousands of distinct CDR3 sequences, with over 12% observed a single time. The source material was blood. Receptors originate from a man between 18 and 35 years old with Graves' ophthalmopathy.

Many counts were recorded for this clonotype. In nucleotides, the CDR3 is TGCAGTGCTAGAGATCGGGCTAGCGGGGAATCAGATACGCAGTATTTT. The encoded protein is CSARDRASGESDTQYF. The chain employs TRBV20-1 and TRBJ2-3, with 9 bases that match TRBD2. V shed 0 bases and J 4 bases; nucleotides not matched to a gene: 8. Per germline, CDR1 DFQATT and CDR2 SNEGSKA (reference sequence). The CDR3 has 16 residues.

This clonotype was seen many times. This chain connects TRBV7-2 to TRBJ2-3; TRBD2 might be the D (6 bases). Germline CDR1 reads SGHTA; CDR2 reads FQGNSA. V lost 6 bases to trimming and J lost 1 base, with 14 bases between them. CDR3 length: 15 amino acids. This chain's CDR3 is CASRNPGLRTDTQYF. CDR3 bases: TGTGCCAGCAGGAACCCGGGACTGCGCACAGATACGCAGTATTTT.

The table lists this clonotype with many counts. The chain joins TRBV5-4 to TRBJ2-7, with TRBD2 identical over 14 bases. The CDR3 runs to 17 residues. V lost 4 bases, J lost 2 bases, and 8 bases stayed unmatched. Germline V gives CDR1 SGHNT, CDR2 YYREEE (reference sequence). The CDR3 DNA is TGTGCCAGCAGCCCGCGGACTAGCGGGGGGAGGCCCTACGAGCAGTACTTC. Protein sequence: CASSPRTSGGRPYEQYF.

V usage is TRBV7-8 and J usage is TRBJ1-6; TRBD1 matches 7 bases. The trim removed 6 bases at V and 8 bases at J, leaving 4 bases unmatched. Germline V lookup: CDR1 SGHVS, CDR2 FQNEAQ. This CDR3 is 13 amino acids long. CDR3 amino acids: CASRTGKDSPLHF. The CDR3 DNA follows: TGTGCCAGCAGGACAGGGAAGGATTCACCCCTCCACTTT.

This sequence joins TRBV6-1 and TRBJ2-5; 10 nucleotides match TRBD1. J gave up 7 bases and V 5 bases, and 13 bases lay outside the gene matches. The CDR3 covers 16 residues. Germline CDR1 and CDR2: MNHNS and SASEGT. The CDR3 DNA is TGTGCCAGCAGTAACCCCGGGACAGGGGAGTTCGGGACCCAGTACTTC. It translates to CASSNPGTGEFGTQYF.

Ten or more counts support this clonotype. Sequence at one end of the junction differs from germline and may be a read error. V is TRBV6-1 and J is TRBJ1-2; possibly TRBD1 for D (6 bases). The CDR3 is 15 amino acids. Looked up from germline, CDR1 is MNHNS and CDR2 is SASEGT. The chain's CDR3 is CASSTYRVAGYCYTF. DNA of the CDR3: TGTGCCAGCAGTACCTACAGGGTTGCGGGCTATTGCTACACCTTC.

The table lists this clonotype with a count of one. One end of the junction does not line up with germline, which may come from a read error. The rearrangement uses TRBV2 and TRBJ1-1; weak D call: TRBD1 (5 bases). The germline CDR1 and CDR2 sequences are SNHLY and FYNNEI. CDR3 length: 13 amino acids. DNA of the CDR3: TGTGCCTCACAGAGGAGCCAGGACACTGAAGTTTTCTTT. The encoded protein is CASQRSQDTEVFF.